This TCR beta chain appears in the sequencing data of a study of blood T cell repertoires in COVID-19 (dated by TCRdb to the early 2020s). The study in broad terms: Samples covering the acute and convalescent phases of COVID-19 were provided by collaborators in the United States, Italy and Spain. The prospective study material was composed of cDNA or gDNA derived from T cells, B-cell-depleted T cells, or PBMCs. Deeply sampled blood TCRbeta repertoires from subjects exposed to, actively infected with, or recovered from COVID-19 were included in the dataset. A freely available public database, intended as a resource for researchers studying the immune response to SARS-CoV-2, is where the repertoires were released. Samples were obtained from the ongoing ImmuneRACE study (first 160 participants) and from over a thousand subjects provided by 6 global collaborators. The sample metadata nearly always contained a de-identified subject ID, COVID-19 status, age in years and sex. Where available, HLA class I and class II types were taken from metadata supplied by the sample provider and were not determined by assay-based typing. Overall study outcomes, separate from this receptor: Clinical and demographic metadata were provided uncurated, with the amount varying by source and participant.

Whole blood was collected in K2EDTA tubes by collaborating institutions according to the institutions' own protocols. For TCRbeta analysis, collaborators shipped samples in one of three forms: frozen whole blood, isolated PBMCs, or DNA extracted from either of those sample types. The immunoSEQ Assay, a bias-controlled multiplex PCR, was used to amplify TCRbeta CDR3 regions from genomic DNA. Per the authors' processing: Within the assay, amplification of reference gene primers was used to estimate how many nucleated cells each sample contained. Sequence reads were collapsed and filtered to measure the absolute abundance of every unique TCRbeta CDR3 rearrangement. For each sample, productive Simpson clonality was calculated as the square root of Simpson's diversity index across productive rearrangements. TCRdb re-hosts the immuneACCESS table, in-frame sequences only. Its copies lack some clones; in the studies checked, an unresolved V gene accounts for under half of them, and the cause for the rest is not known. V, J and clone size reflect that table, while D and trimming were determined from the DNA. This sample comprises 6,900 or so clones, about nine tenths of them detected only once. Approximately 16% of the sample belongs to the ten largest clones.

CDR1 SGHAT and CDR2 FQNNGV are derived from the germline V gene. From the cysteine through the phenylalanine, the CDR3 covers 15 amino acids. Only CDR3 DNA remains: 45 bases, in frame from the first base. At the junction V is shortened by 4 bases and J by 5 bases; bases outside the gene matches: 6. Concerning this clone itself: Its antigen is unknown. Base qualities were left out, and no much larger clone turns up one base away.

The rearranged chain carries TRBV11-2 and TRBJ2-2; 8 bases in the junction line up with TRBD2. What was sequenced was peripheral blood. This receptor was identified in a human donor in a cohort sampled during active COVID-19. Here is the DNA: TGTGCCAGCAGCTCCGGGAGGGCAGCGACCGGGGAGCTGTTTTTT. Its protein product is CASSSGRAATGELFF.